A selection of T cell receptor beta chains follows, all from one sample in a study of T cells in Graves' hyperthyroidism and ophthalmopathy. A single record per CDR3 protein comes from TCRdb applying MiXCR to the multiplex PCR reads. The sample has about 180,000 distinct CDR3 sequences, approximately 9% seen once. The sequenced material came from blood. Every receptor here comes from a woman between 18 and 29 years old with Graves' hyperthyroidism that later progressed to Graves' ophthalmopathy. The conserved cysteine and the conserved F or W are not part of the CDR3 here. A clone size is listed for some rows: how often the clone was seen (once, few, many), or a class if it is expanded.

TRBJ1-1,many,TRBV2,ASKHRGPEAF
TRBJ2-5,.,TRBV6-9,ASSYHGTSGSGRRETQY
TRBJ2-1,many,TRBV11-1,ASSLAGGPYNEQF
TRBJ1-2,many,TRBV20-1,SGLEWVHGYT
TRBJ2-7,many,TRBV7-2,ASSLTTGGFYEQY
TRBJ2-5,many,TRBV20-1,SARDDGQRETQY
TRBJ1-4,few,TRBV25-1,ASSEDTAEKLF
TRBJ2-7,few,TRBV7-6,ASSSPSRSYEQY
TRBJ1-2,few,TRBV5-1,ASSPGQGDNGYT
TRBJ2-3,.,TRBV6-1,AAHPGEGGMTDTQY
TRBJ2-1,many,TRBV28,ASTPYGQGNPTDNEQF
TRBJ2-7,few,TRBV4-1,ASSQAGRGLYEQY
TRBJ2-2,many,TRBV4-2,ASSQDVGAVGELF
TRBJ2-1,.,TRBV5-6,ASSLAGTNYNEQF
TRBJ2-1,many,TRBV30,AWSTVTGSNEQF
TRBJ1-5,many,TRBV28,ASRRDTVAHQPQH
TRBJ2-2,.,TRBV9,ASSVGEWIGELF
TRBJ2-7,many,TRBV29-1,SVAVASGSYEQY
TRBJ2-3,many,TRBV30,ASRPGLADTQY
TRBJ2-1,many,TRBV5-5,ASSLTPLAGGPNEQF
TRBJ1-3,few,TRBV3-1,ASSDHGSGNTIY
TRBJ2-7,.,TRBV19,ASSKDSWATYEQY
TRBJ1-1,once,TRBV30,ACSVRKGSFEAF
TRBJ2-1,many,TRBV12-3/TRBV12-4,ASRPRTGTFHEQF
TRBJ2-7,.,TRBV20-1,SASRDSRRQY
TRBJ2-7,many,TRBV14,ASSDSSGKGEQY
TRBJ2-7,many,TRBV4-1,ASSQGIGGGYEQY
TRBJ2-4,few,TRBV7-9,ASSIRTATKNIQY
TRBJ1-1,.,TRBV6-1,ASNPSGQGALTEAF
TRBJ2-4,.,TRBV19,ASSTGTSGGHIQY